These 11 T cell receptor beta chains were all obtained from the same sample, sequenced in a study of T cells after posttransplantation cyclophosphamide. Sequenced by immunoSEQ multiplex PCR; TCRdb stores in-frame clones only, minus some. The sample yields 40,000 to 60,000 clones, without any singletons. Sequenced material: PBMCs. The receptors were sampled from a man aged 40-49 years in good health, CMV-negative, and a related stem cell transplant donor.

This clone was observed many times. CDR3 sequence (DNA): TGCGCCAGCAGTCTGGCAAACTATAGCAATCAGCCCCAGCATTTT. Protein: CASSLANYSNQPQHF. This chain connects TRBV23-1 to TRBJ1-5; no firm D call. TRBV23-1 is an ORF; its function is uncertain. Between the trimmed V and J ends, which lost 4 bases and 0 bases, there was a span of 10 bases. The CDR3 runs 15 residues.

This clone occurred many times. The chain is built from TRBV11-3 and TRBJ2-1; 9 positions agree with TRBD1. Trimming cost V 3 bases and J 8 bases; bases outside gene matches: 8. The length of the CDR3 is 15 residues. CDR1 and CDR2 (germline): SGHNT, YENEEA. The DNA for the CDR3 is TGTGCCAGCAGCTTTACAGGGGGCGCTACCCATGAGCAGTTCTTC. Residues: CASSFTGGATHEQFF.

This clone was counted at least ten times. V is TRBV9 and J is TRBJ2-4; 10 nucleotides match TRBD2. V dropped 4 bases and J dropped 7; count of bases not matched to a gene: 8. The CDR3 contains 15 residues. CDR1 is SGDLS, CDR2 YYNGEE, per germline. The CDR3 DNA reads as TGTGCCAGCAGCTCTAGCGGGAGCCGGAGGAACATTCAGTACTTC. Protein: CASSSSGSRRNIQYF.

This clone appeared many times. The chain uses TRBV27 and TRBJ1-2, with TRBD1 matching 9 bases. In germline, CDR1 is MNHEY, CDR2 SMNVEV (reference sequence). The V segment lost 5 bases and the J segment 2 bases; nucleotides outside the gene matches: 3. The CDR3 consists of 14 residues. The CDR3 reads CASSVDRGNYGYTF. The DNA for the CDR3 is TGTGCCAGCAGTGTGGACAGGGGAAACTATGGCTACACCTTC.

This clone was seen repeatedly, ten times or more. The gene calls are TRBV9 and TRBJ2-7; 8 nucleotides line up with TRBD2. Trimming removed 1 base from V and 5 bases from J; junction bases left unmatched: 8. This CDR3 has 15 amino acids. Per the germline V gene, CDR1 is SGDLS and CDR2 is YYNGEE. The CDR3 here is CASSVRAGDGDEQYF. The CDR3 coding sequence is TGTGCCAGCAGCGTAAGAGCGGGAGATGGGGACGAGCAGTACTTC. Variable domain in full (rest from reference TRBV9 and TRBJ2-7): DSGVTQTPKHLITATGQRVTLRCSPRSGDLSVYWYQQSLDQGLQFLIQYYNGEERAKGNILERFSAQQFPDLHSELNLSSLELGDSALYFCASSVRAGDGDEQYFGPGTRLTVT.

This clone was observed at least ten times. The genes are TRBV2 and TRBJ2-3; D unresolved. Trimming cost V 2 bases and J 5 bases, with 14 bases left between them. The length of the CDR3 is 15 residues. From germline, CDR1 is SNHLY and CDR2 FYNNEI. CDR3 DNA sequence: TGTGCCAGCAGTGAACGTACAGTCACCGGAGATACGCAGTATTTT. Translation gives CASSERTVTGDTQYF. The whole variable domain, remainder taken from reference TRBV2 and TRBJ2-3, is EPEVTQTPSHQVTQMGQEVILRCVPISNHLYFYWYRQILGQKVEFLVSFYNNEISEKSEIFDDQFSVERPDGSNFTLKIRSTKLEDSAMYFCASSERTVTGDTQYFGPGTRLTVL.

This clone was seen ten or more times. The chain joins TRBV27 to TRBJ2-7; no definite D call. CDR1 and CDR2 from the germline V gene are MNHEY and SMNVEV (reference sequence). The CDR3 covers 12 residues. V dropped 6 bases and J dropped 4 bases, with 10 bases sitting between them. This CDR3 reads CASSPLGYEQYF. CDR3 sequence (DNA): TGTGCCAGCAGCCCCCTCGGGTACGAGCAGTACTTC.

This clone has at least ten counts. The chain uses TRBV27 and TRBJ2-5, with 8 bases lining up with TRBD1. The CDR3 consists of 15 residues. V lost 1 base and J lost 3; bases outside the gene matches: 4. Germline values: CDR1 MNHEY, CDR2 SMNVEV (reference sequence). The CDR3 sequence: CASSLFGQGEETQYF. CDR3 DNA: TGTGCCAGCAGTTTATTTGGACAGGGTGAAGAGACCCAGTACTTC.

This clone has ten or more counts. The chain links TRBV19 to TRBJ1-5; D uncertain. V was clipped by 3 bases and J by 4 bases, with 10 bases between them. Per the germline V gene, CDR1 is LNHDA and CDR2 is SQIVND (reference sequence). This CDR3 is built from 14 residues. CDR3 in amino acids: CASSIPLKNQPQHF. The CDR3 bases are TGTGCCAGTAGTATTCCCCTAAAGAATCAGCCCCAGCATTTT.

Ten or more counts support this clone. CDR3: CASSLESGSQYF. The DNA of the CDR3 is TGTGCCAGCAGCTTAGAATCCGGGTCACAGTACTTC. The rearrangement joins TRBV7-9 to TRBJ2-4; D remains ambiguous. The CDR3 has 12 amino acids. CDR1 and CDR2 from the germline V gene are SEHNR and FQNEAQ (reference sequence). The V gene lost 1 base and the J gene lost 13 bases, with 11 bases spanning the gap.

This clone has ten or more counts. The chain uses TRBV7-2 and TRBJ2-3; a weak D match, TRBD2 (5 bases). V shed 0 bases and J shed 2 bases, with 6 bases lying between them. This CDR3 is built from 14 residues. Germline V gene sequence: CDR1 SGHTA, CDR2 FQGNSA. CDR3 nucleotides: TGTGCCAGCAGCTTAGCGGGAGTCACAGATACGCAGTATTTT. Translation: CASSLAGVTDTQYF.